This entry lists 7 T cell receptor beta chains sequenced from one sample in a study of shared clonotypes between healthy human individuals. Repertoires were generated with immunoSEQ multiplex PCR, while TCRdb's copy carries only in-frame clones and drops some. The repertoire includes millions of clones, 95% of them detected once, and more than 0.1% sits in the top ten. Specimen: naive CD4+ T cells sorted from blood. Subset given: CD45RA+ positively selected. Every receptor here comes from a man in his late teens or twenties in good health.

A single count supports this clone. The rearrangement joins TRBV5-8 to TRBJ2-1; TRBD1 agrees at 8 bases. Per the germline V gene, CDR1 is SGHTS and CDR2 is YDEGEE. The CDR3 is made up of 15 amino acids. J gave up 6 bases and V 5 bases, and 10 bases lay outside the gene matches. The CDR3 protein is CASSYSGGGLNEQFF. The CDR3, as DNA: TGTGCCAGCAGTTACTCAGGGGGCGGCCTCAATGAGCAGTTCTTC.

The gene calls are TRBV7-9 and TRBJ1-4; the D is unclear. The V and J ends lost 1 base and 2 bases respectively, with 8 bases between them. The CDR3 covers 15 residues. Germline-derived CDR1 and CDR2 are SEHNR and FQNEAQ (reference sequence). CDR3 sequence reads: CASSLEVATNEKLFF. CDR3 in DNA: TGTGCCAGCAGCTTAGAGGTAGCGACTAATGAAAAACTGTTTTTT.

The count of this clone is one. V gene TRBV30 combines with J gene TRBJ1-1, with 8 bases identical to TRBD1. Germline V gene data show CDR1 as GTSNPN and CDR2 as SVGIG (reference sequence). The CDR3 has 14 residues. The junction had 6 bases not matched to a gene; V was cut back by 1 base and J by 5 bases. The CDR3 nucleotides read TGTGCCTGGAGTGGTCAGGGGGCAGGTACTGAAGCTTTCTTT. Translating it yields CAWSGQGAGTEAFF.

The CDR3 loop reads CAWYSFGYTF. The CDR3 DNA sequence: TGTGCCTGGTACTCGTTTGGGTACACCTTC. V and J are TRBV30 and TRBJ1-2; D unresolved. In germline, CDR1 is GTSNPN, CDR2 SVGIG (reference sequence). The V gene lost 5 bases and the J gene lost 11 bases, with 12 bases spanning the gap. CDR3 size: 10 residues.

V is TRBV5-5 and J is TRBJ2-6; 7 positions match TRBD1. V lost 2 bases to trimming and J lost 3 bases; unmatched junction nucleotides: 5. In germline, CDR1 is SGHKS, CDR2 YYEKEE (reference sequence). CDR3 length equals 16 residues. CDR3 amino acids: CASSLNRGNGANVLTF. In DNA form, the CDR3 reads TGTGCCAGCAGCTTAAACAGGGGAAATGGGGCCAACGTCCTGACTTTC.

This sequence joins TRBV2 and TRBJ2-3; maybe TRBD2 (6 bases). CDR1 and CDR2 (germline): SNHLY, FYNNEI. The CDR3 has 14 residues. Trimming left V 8 bases short and J 2 bases short, with 14 bases between. The CDR3 DNA is TGTGCCAGCCCCCGGGAGATAACCACAGATACGCAGTATTTT. Translated, it gives CASPREITTDTQYF.

The chain's CDR3 is CASSLILLGEQFF. The CDR3 nucleotides read TGTGCCAGCAGCTTAATTTTACTAGGCGAGCAGTTCTTC. The chain employs TRBV7-6 and TRBJ2-1, with D perhaps matching TRBD2 (5 bases). The CDR3 covers 13 residues. The germline gives CDR1 SGHVS, CDR2 FNYEAQ. V was trimmed by 2 bases and J by 10 bases, leaving 12 bases between them.